The 29 T cell receptor beta chains in this list originate from one sample, sequenced in a study of CD8+ T cells in alopecia areata. Sequencing templates came from extracted RNA that was reverse transcribed into cDNA. Sequenced by immunoSEQ multiplex PCR; TCRdb stores in-frame clones only, minus some. There are 95,000 to 120,000 clones in the sample; approximately 59% occur only once, and 20% to 25% lies in the top ten. The sample was CD8+ T cells sorted from blood. These TCRs come from a human donor in good health.

The V call is TRBV13, the J call TRBJ2-3, with D perhaps TRBD2 (5 bases). V was cut by 5 bases and J by 2 bases, with 20 bases left in between. The CDR3 is 17 amino acids. From germline, CDR1 is PRHDT and CDR2 FYEKMQ (reference sequence). The CDR3 sequence is CASSNPIVEGYTDTQYF. In DNA, the CDR3 is TGTGCCAGCAGCAACCCCATTGTAGAGGGATACACAGATACGCAGTATTTT.

The rearrangement links TRBV2 to TRBJ2-7; D ambiguous. The length of the CDR3 is 11 residues. V lost 7 bases to trimming and J lost 11 bases, with 15 bases between them. Germline assignment: CDR1 SNHLY and CDR2 FYNNEI. The CDR3 here is CASKVSLLEYF. CDR3 DNA sequence: TGTGCCAGCAAGGTCAGCCTTCTTGAGTACTTC.

The CDR3 DNA reads TGTGCCAGCAGCCCGGGACTAGCGGGCCGGAAAGAGCAGTTCTTC. Protein: CASSPGLAGRKEQFF. This sequence joins TRBV11-1 and TRBJ2-1; 12 bases line up with TRBD2. Germline V lookup: CDR1 SGHAT, CDR2 FQDESV (reference sequence). V shed 5 bases and J 10 bases; nucleotides not matched to a gene: 9. This CDR3 has 15 residues. Full variable domain (missing parts from reference TRBV11-1 and TRBJ2-1): EAEVAQSPRYKITEKSQAVAFWCDPISGHATLYWYRQILGQGPELLVQFQDESVVDDSQLPKDRFSAERLKGVDSTLKIQPAELGDSAMYLCASSPGLAGRKEQFFGPGTRLTVL.

The chain is built from TRBV2 and TRBJ1-2; D gene ambiguous. CDR3 length: 11 amino acids. The germline gives CDR1 SNHLY, CDR2 FYNNEI. V was clipped by 8 bases and J by 8 bases, with 12 bases between them. The CDR3 nucleotides are TGTGCCAGCCTGACTTGGACCGGCTACACCTTC. It encodes CASLTWTGYTF.

This clone showed up just once. The chain carries TRBV5-1 and TRBJ2-1; D tentatively reads TRBD1 or TRBD2 (5 bases each). The CDR3 runs to 14 residues. V lost 2 bases and J lost 3, with 9 bases in between. The germline V gene has CDR1 SGHRS and CDR2 YFSETQ. The CDR3 nucleotides are TGCGCCAGCAGCTTTTGGGACGTCTACAATGAGCAGTTCTTC. Translating it yields CASSFWDVYNEQFF.

The chain recombines TRBV7-4 with TRBJ1-2; the D gene is possibly TRBD1 (6 bases). Trimming shortened V by 4 bases and J by 0 bases, and 18 bases separated the two germline ends. Germline CDR1 SGHVT, CDR2 SQSDAQ. This CDR3 is 17 amino acids long. DNA of the CDR3: TGTGCCAGCAGCTCGAGGACAGCTGGGCGAGCTAACTATGGCTACACCTTC. This sequence encodes CASSSRTAGRANYGYTF.

This clone was found a few times. The chain carries TRBV4-1 and TRBJ2-1, with D perhaps given as TRBD1 or TRBD2 (5 bases each). Trimming removed 3 bases at V and 10 bases at J, with 34 bases between. CDR1 and CDR2 (germline): MGHRA, YSYEKL. This CDR3 contains 20 residues. CDR3 bases: TGCGCCAGCAGCCACCCTAACACGCCGGGGCCGGGTTGGGGGATAGGCGAGCAGTTCTTC. Translating it yields CASSHPNTPGPGWGIGEQFF.

J is TRBJ1-2 and V is TRBV5-1; the match to TRBD1 covers 8 bases. CDR1 is SGHRS, CDR2 YFSETQ, per germline. J gave up 0 bases and V 5 bases, and 6 bases lay outside the gene matches. The CDR3 runs 15 residues. Written as DNA, the CDR3 is TGCGCCAGCAGACGAGGACAGGGAGCTAACTATGGCTACACCTTC. Its protein product is CASRRGQGANYGYTF.

V usage is TRBV5-6 and J usage is TRBJ2-3; D not resolved. V lost 2 bases, J lost 3 bases, and 1 base lay in between. CDR1 and CDR2 from the germline V gene are SGHDT and YYEEEE. CDR3 length equals 11 residues. The CDR3 region is CASSLTDTQYF. The CDR3 nucleotides are TGTGCCAGCAGCTTAACAGATACGCAGTATTTT.

This clone was observed a handful of times. J is TRBJ2-5 and V is TRBV4-1, with D perhaps given as TRBD1 or TRBD2 (6 bases each). From germline, CDR1 is MGHRA and CDR2 YSYEKL. Trimming removed 5 bases at V and 6 bases at J, with 19 bases between. This CDR3 contains 15 residues. CDR3 amino acids: CASSVVADSLQTQYF. Written as DNA, the CDR3 is TGCGCCAGCAGCGTAGTAGCGGACAGTCTTCAGACCCAGTACTTC.

The rearrangement uses TRBV6-5 and TRBJ2-5; possibly TRBD1 or TRBD2 for D (5 bases each). CDR1 and CDR2 (germline): MNHEY, SVGAGI. The V end was cut by 4 bases, the J end by 5 bases, with 14 bases between. The length of the CDR3 is 14 residues. CDR3 nucleotide sequence: TGTGCCAGCAGTTCGGGACGGACCTTTGAGACCCAGTACTTC. This gives the protein CASSSGRTFETQYF.

This chain connects TRBV6-5 to TRBJ2-3; 7 positions agree with TRBD2. Germline V gene data show CDR1 as MNHEY and CDR2 as SVGAGI. J was trimmed by 6 bases and V by 8 bases; bases with no gene match: 5. This CDR3 has 12 amino acids. The CDR3 DNA reads as TGTGCCAGCGCATCCGGGGGGGATACGCAGTATTTT. This sequence encodes CASASGGDTQYF.

This clone was observed a few times. The V and J genes are TRBV29-1 and TRBJ1-2; 10 bases fit TRBD1. This CDR3 region has 16 residues. Trimming took 7 bases from V and 4 from J; bases not matched to a gene: 15. Germline CDR1 SQVTM, CDR2 ANQGSEA. The CDR3 nucleotides read TGCAGCGCTAGAGTCCTGACAGGGGGCGCCGGCTATGGCTACACCTTC. This codes for CSARVLTGGAGYGYTF.

With respect to this clone: Within the sample, other DNA sequences also encode this same CDR3. CDR3 in DNA: TGTGCCAGCAGTTACTCCCCGCCTAACTATGGCTACACCTTC. Amino acid sequence: CASSYSPPNYGYTF. The chain is built from TRBV6-5 and TRBJ1-2; D remains unclear. V was clipped by 0 bases and J by 0 bases, with 5 bases between them. The CDR3 covers 14 residues. Per germline, CDR1 MNHEY and CDR2 SVGAGI.

The gene calls are TRBV7-3 and TRBJ2-3; D is ambiguous. The V gene's germline CDR1 is SGHTA and CDR2 FQGTGA. The CDR3 spans 13 residues. V was clipped by 4 bases and J by 1 base, with 6 bases between them. The CDR3 loop reads CASSYGGTDTQYF. Here the CDR3 DNA reads TGTGCCAGCAGCTATGGGGGCACAGATACGCAGTATTTT.

The rearrangement uses TRBV15 and TRBJ1-1; the D gene is possibly TRBD1 (6 bases). V was trimmed by 5 bases and J by 7 bases, leaving 17 bases between them. Germline CDR1 LNHNV, CDR2 YYDKDF (reference sequence). The CDR3 runs to 14 residues. The CDR3 region is CATSFHSQDSEAFF. Written as DNA, the CDR3 is TGTGCCACCAGCTTTCATTCGCAGGACAGTGAAGCTTTCTTT.

This rearrangement joins TRBV29-1 to TRBJ1-2; 7 bases line up with TRBD1. Trimming cost V 5 bases and J 1 base; bases outside gene matches: 7. The germline V gene has CDR1 SQVTM and CDR2 ANQGSEA. This CDR3 is 14 amino acids long. The CDR3 nucleotides read TGCAGCGTTACAGGAGGGGGCCGTAACTATGGCTACACCTTC. This sequence encodes CSVTGGGRNYGYTF.

The rearrangement links TRBV7-2 to TRBJ2-1; unclear D gene. Trimming cost V 3 bases and J 9 bases, with 9 bases left between them. Germline-derived CDR1 and CDR2 are SGHTA and FQGNSA. The CDR3 totals 12 residues. The CDR3, as DNA: TGTGCCAGCAGCTTTGCCGGAATTGAGCAGTTCTTC. It specifies CASSFAGIEQFF.

This clone was observed a few times. This chain uses TRBV4-3 with TRBJ2-7, with 9 positions matching TRBD2. Per the germline V gene, CDR1 is LGHNA and CDR2 is YSLEER. CDR3 length: 16 amino acids. The trim removed 0 bases at V and 4 bases at J, leaving 7 bases unmatched. The CDR3 sequence: CASSQETAGGQYEQYF. DNA of the CDR3: TGCGCCAGCAGCCAAGAAACGGCGGGGGGGCAGTACGAGCAGTACTTC.

This clone was seen a few times. The V call is TRBV6-6, the J call TRBJ2-7; D might be TRBD2 (6 bases). The CDR3 extends over 12 amino acids. Trimming left V 5 bases short and J 6 bases short, with 11 bases between. From germline, CDR1 is MNHNY and CDR2 SVGAGI (reference sequence). CDR3 DNA: TGTGCCAGCAGTCCCGGGGACTTCGAGCAGTACTTC. The encoded protein is CASSPGDFEQYF.

The CDR3 protein is CASSAPGLAGNVLETQYF. CDR3 coding DNA: TGTGCCAGCAGCGCACCGGGACTAGCGGGGAATGTCCTGGAGACCCAGTACTTC. This sequence joins TRBV7-9 and TRBJ2-5; 13 bases are a match to TRBD2. The germline V gene has CDR1 SEHNR and CDR2 FQNEAQ (reference sequence). The CDR3 runs to 18 residues. Unmatched junction bases numbered 14, after V lost 5 bases and J lost 5 bases. Using reference TRBV7-9 and TRBJ2-5 for the parts outside the CDR3, the full variable domain is DTGVSQNPRHKITKRGQNVTFRCDPISEHNRLYWYRQTLGQGPEFLTYFQNEAQLEKSRLLSDRFSAERPKGSFSTLEIQRTEQGDSAMYLCASSAPGLAGNVLETQYFGPGTRLLVL.

V usage is TRBV4-1 and J usage is TRBJ1-1, with D perhaps TRBD1 (5 bases). CDR1 and CDR2 (germline): MGHRA, YSYEKL. CDR3 length: 16 residues. V was trimmed by 0 bases and J by 2 bases, leaving 13 bases between them. The CDR3 spells CASSQDLGRENTEAFF. Here the CDR3 DNA reads TGCGCCAGCAGCCAAGATCTCGGCAGGGAAAACACTGAAGCTTTCTTT.

The chain recombines TRBV19 with TRBJ2-7; either TRBD1 or TRBD2 may supply D (6 bases each). Looked up from germline, CDR1 is LNHDA and CDR2 is SQIVND (reference sequence). V lost 6 bases and J lost 4, with 10 bases in between. This CDR3 has 12 amino acids. The CDR3 nucleotides read TGTGCCAGTAGCCGGGGGCAGTACGAGCAGTACTTC. The encoded protein is CASSRGQYEQYF.

The V call is TRBV2, the J call TRBJ1-2, with D uncertain. CDR3 length: 13 amino acids. Germline V gene sequence: CDR1 SNHLY, CDR2 FYNNEI. Trimming stripped 6 bases from V and 8 bases from J, with 16 bases between. The CDR3 here is CASRVWESSGYTF. The CDR3 bases are TGTGCCAGCAGAGTTTGGGAGTCGAGCGGCTACACCTTC.

The chain is built from TRBV5-4 and TRBJ1-6; D unclear. This CDR3 spans 16 amino acids. Germline lookup yields CDR1 SGHNT and CDR2 YYREEE (reference sequence). V was cut by 1 base and J by 1 base, with 9 bases left in between. CDR3 protein: CASSLRWESYNSPLHF. In DNA form, the CDR3 reads TGTGCCAGCAGCTTGAGATGGGAGTCCTATAATTCACCCCTCCACTTT.

This clone was detected a few times. The chain joins TRBV7-9 to TRBJ1-1; D is unresolved. Trimming removed 5 bases from V and 1 base from J, with 14 bases in between. CDR3 length: 15 residues. Looked up from germline, CDR1 is SEHNR and CDR2 is FQNEAQ (reference sequence). CDR3 amino acids: CASSALQEGNTEAFF. CDR3 bases: TGTGCCAGCAGCGCGTTGCAGGAGGGGAACACTGAAGCTTTCTTT.

J is TRBJ1-1 and V is TRBV4-1; 7 bases line up with TRBD1. Germline V gives CDR1 MGHRA, CDR2 YSYEKL. The CDR3 extends over 12 amino acids. V was clipped by 0 bases and J by 10 bases; unmatched bases: 2. CDR3 sequence (DNA): TGCGCCAGCAGCCAAGATAACAGGGGAGCTTTCTTT. Its translation is CASSQDNRGAFF.

This clone was detected only a few times. The CDR3 sequence: CAIRPGQGDYNEQFF. The CDR3 bases are TGTGCCATCAGACCCGGACAGGGGGACTACAATGAGCAGTTCTTC. The J gene is TRBJ2-1, the V gene TRBV6-5; 10 bases are a match to TRBD1. The CDR3 length is 15 residues. CDR1 and CDR2 (germline): MNHEY, SVGAGI. The junction had 9 bases not matched to a gene; V was cut back by 10 bases and J by 3 bases.

J is TRBJ2-7 and V is TRBV9, with TRBD2 matching 7 bases. V gave up 2 bases and J gave up 5 bases; unmatched junction bases: 10. Germline V gives CDR1 SGDLS, CDR2 YYNGEE. This CDR3 region has 15 residues. CDR3 in amino acids: CASSVGLVRRDEQYF. The CDR3 DNA follows: TGTGCCAGCAGCGTCGGACTAGTACGTCGCGACGAGCAGTACTTC.